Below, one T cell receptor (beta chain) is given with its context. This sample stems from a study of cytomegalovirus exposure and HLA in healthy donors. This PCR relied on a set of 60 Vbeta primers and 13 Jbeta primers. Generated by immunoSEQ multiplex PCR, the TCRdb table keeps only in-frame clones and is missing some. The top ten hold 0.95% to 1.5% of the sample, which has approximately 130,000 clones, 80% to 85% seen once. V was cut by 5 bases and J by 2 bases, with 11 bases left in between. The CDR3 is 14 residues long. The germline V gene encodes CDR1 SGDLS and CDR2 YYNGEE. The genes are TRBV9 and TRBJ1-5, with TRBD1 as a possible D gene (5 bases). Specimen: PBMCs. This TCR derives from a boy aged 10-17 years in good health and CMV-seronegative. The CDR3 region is CASSGSGGNQPQHF. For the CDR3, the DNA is TGTGCCAGCAGTGGATCGGGGGGCAATCAGCCCCAGCATTTT.